These T cell receptor beta chains were read from a single sample in a study of T cells expressing NK-cell markers. TCRdb reprocessed the 5' RACE reads; each CDR3 protein has one entry and no DNA is given. The sample's table shows roughly 350,000 distinct CDR3 sequences. The sequenced sample was blood T cells: a sorted CD56 or NKG2C T cell subset, CD4+ or CD8+ T cells, or bulk PBMC T cells (not recorded which). All receptors come from a man aged 18-75 years in good health. The CDR3 runs from the conserved cysteine through the conserved F or W. The order of the fields is J gene, V gene, CDR3 protein.

J gene: TRBJ2-2; V gene: TRBV7-9; CDR3 protein: CASSLGPGGNTGELFF
J gene: TRBJ2-7; V gene: TRBV20-1; CDR3 protein: CSARGLLSGGLYEQYF
J gene: TRBJ2-7; V gene: TRBV5-5; CDR3 protein: CASSLGQAVGEQYF
J gene: TRBJ2-5; V gene: TRBV28; CDR3 protein: CASAEWDQETQYF
J gene: TRBJ2-1; V gene: TRBV10-3; CDR3 protein: CAISERRLAGAPSYNEQFF
J gene: TRBJ1-1; V gene: TRBV6-2/TRBV6-3; CDR3 protein: CASSYRIGVGTEAFF
J gene: TRBJ2-3; V gene: TRBV5-6; CDR3 protein: CASSFYYWGDTQYF
J gene: TRBJ2-1; V gene: TRBV11-1; CDR3 protein: CASSLIPGGRFREDEQFF
J gene: TRBJ2-1; V gene: TRBV7-3; CDR3 protein: CASSLSPAGVNEQFF
J gene: TRBJ2-7; V gene: TRBV18; CDR3 protein: CASSPPFGGSSYEQYF
J gene: TRBJ2-7; V gene: TRBV5-1; CDR3 protein: CASTTEGGGSYEQYF
J gene: TRBJ2-1; V gene: TRBV10-3; CDR3 protein: CAISESNSWGQFF
J gene: TRBJ1-2; V gene: TRBV10-3; CDR3 protein: CAISETGTGGYTF
J gene: TRBJ2-7; V gene: TRBV7-9; CDR3 protein: CASSLGTAGSLYEQYF
J gene: TRBJ1-6; V gene: TRBV7-2; CDR3 protein: CASSSDVGLNNSPLHF
J gene: TRBJ1-5; V gene: TRBV12-3/TRBV12-4; CDR3 protein: CASSPRYRGKQPQHF
J gene: TRBJ2-5; V gene: TRBV7-8; CDR3 protein: CASSPRTWETQYF
J gene: TRBJ2-7; V gene: TRBV20-1; CDR3 protein: CSASDDRYEQYF
J gene: TRBJ2-3; V gene: TRBV5-1; CDR3 protein: CASSLVPPRVEEYF
J gene: TRBJ2-5; V gene: TRBV9; CDR3 protein: CASSVRGDRETQYF
J gene: TRBJ1-2; V gene: TRBV5-6; CDR3 protein: CASSETGAVYGYTF
J gene: TRBJ1-2; V gene: TRBV20-1; CDR3 protein: CSASWHDYGYTF
J gene: TRBJ2-7; V gene: TRBV27; CDR3 protein: CASSPHEPSSRVLYF
J gene: TRBJ1-5; V gene: TRBV6-5; CDR3 protein: CASSQQYSNQPQHF
J gene: TRBJ2-3; V gene: TRBV7-2; CDR3 protein: CASSKDSVTDTQYF
J gene: TRBJ2-1; V gene: TRBV12-3/TRBV12-4; CDR3 protein: CASSARSGLAFNNEQFF
J gene: TRBJ2-7; V gene: TRBV20-1; CDR3 protein: CSAPTVQGGSGEQYF
J gene: TRBJ2-7; V gene: TRBV6-1; CDR3 protein: CASSVSFREQYF
J gene: TRBJ1-4; V gene: TRBV2; CDR3 protein: CASSRLQGTNEKLFF
J gene: TRBJ2-7; V gene: TRBV7-6; CDR3 protein: CASSLGEGRREQYF
J gene: TRBJ2-1; V gene: TRBV15; CDR3 protein: CATSRGSSNNEQFF
J gene: TRBJ1-2; V gene: TRBV4-2; CDR3 protein: CASSHQGTGVGYTF